This TCR beta chain appears in the sequencing data of a study of blood T cells in healthy people across ages. Every sample gave at least 5.5 micrograms of total RNA when it was extracted. It was with a sample-barcoded 5' primer and a J-beta primer mix that a second PCR of roughly 7 to 12 cycles was run. From the 5' RACE reads, TCRdb called clonotypes with MiXCR, one entry per CDR3 protein. In the table there are 1.5 million to 2 million distinct CDR3 sequences, 28% of which are singletons. The CDR3 has 15 residues. Germline values: CDR1 DFQATT, CDR2 SNEGSKA (reference sequence). Trimming removed 2 bases from V and 6 bases from J; junction bases left unmatched: 6. This clonotype was counted between two and nine times.

What was sequenced was blood. V and J are TRBV20-1 and TRBJ2-1; 11 bases fit TRBD2. The clonotype was recovered from a woman in her 30s in good health. This CDR3 reads CSARSPTSGSNEQFF. As DNA, the CDR3 is TGCAGTGCTAGATCTCCTACTAGCGGGAGCAATGAGCAGTTCTTC.